Detailed here is one T cell receptor (beta chain). Its target is unknown. Sample time point: persistent/refractory GD, antithyroid drugs over 5 years with positive TRAb. Isolated PBMC RNA provided the starting material for the TCR library. Graves' disease diagnosis was established per American Thyroid Association guidelines. Patients of an endocrinology department in Xi'an, China, were included. The peripheral blood volume drawn was roughly 9.9 milliliters, and it was collected into EDTA tubes. TCR beta libraries were built with iRepertoire HTBI primers and Arm-PCR of CDR3 regions. TCRdb redid the calling of the multiplex PCR reads with MiXCR, one entry per CDR3 protein. Of 500,000 to 700,000 distinct CDR3 sequences detected, about 30% appear once; the ten largest clones hold 35% to 55%. This sample was included in a study of regulatory T cells in long-lasting Graves disease. Study outcomes and limitations: Favoring TRBV28, TRBJ1-2 and TRBJ2-5 was a feature seen in persistent disease.

Germline assignment: CDR1 DFQATT and CDR2 SNEGSKA (reference sequence). V lost 3 bases to trimming and J lost 3 bases, with 8 bases between them. The CDR3 runs to 12 residues. Sequenced material: peripheral blood mononuclear cells (PBMCs), taken when the disease was refractory, from a patient treated with antithyroid drugs. This TCR was recovered from a female donor with Graves disease. The genes are TRBV20-1 and TRBJ1-1, with no clear D. The CDR3 DNA reads TGCAGTGCTAGGAAGTGGGACACTGAAGCTTTCTTT. It encodes CSARKWDTEAFF.